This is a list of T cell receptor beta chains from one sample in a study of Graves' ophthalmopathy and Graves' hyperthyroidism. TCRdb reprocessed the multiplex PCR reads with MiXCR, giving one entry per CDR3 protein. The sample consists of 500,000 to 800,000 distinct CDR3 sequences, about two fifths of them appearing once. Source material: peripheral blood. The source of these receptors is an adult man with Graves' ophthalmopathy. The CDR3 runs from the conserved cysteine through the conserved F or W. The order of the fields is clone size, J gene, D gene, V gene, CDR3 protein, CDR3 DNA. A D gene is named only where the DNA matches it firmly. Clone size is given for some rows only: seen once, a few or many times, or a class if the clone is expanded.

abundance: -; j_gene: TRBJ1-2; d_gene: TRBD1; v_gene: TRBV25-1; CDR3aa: CASSLTRTGMPSSYGYTF; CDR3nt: TGTGCCAGCAGTTTAACCAGGACAGGAATGCCATCGAGCTATGGCTACACCTTC
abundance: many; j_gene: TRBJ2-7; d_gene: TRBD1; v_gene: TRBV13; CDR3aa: CASSRAGTGGREQYF; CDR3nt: TGTGCCAGCAGCCGAGCCGGGACAGGGGGCCGCGAGCAGTACTTC
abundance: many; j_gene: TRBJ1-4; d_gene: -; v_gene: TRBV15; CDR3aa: CATSRAGAENEKLFF; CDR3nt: TGTGCCACCAGCAGAGCGGGAGCAGAAAATGAAAAACTGTTTTTT
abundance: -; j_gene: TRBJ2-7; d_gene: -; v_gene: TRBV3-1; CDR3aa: CARRLYAEQYF; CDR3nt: TGTGCCAGGCGCTTATACGCCGAGCAGTACTTC
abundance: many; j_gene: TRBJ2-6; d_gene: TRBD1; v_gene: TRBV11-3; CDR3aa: CASRDRGRLPGANVLTF; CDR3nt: TGTGCCAGCAGAGACAGGGGGCGTTTACCTGGGGCCAACGTCCTGACTTTC
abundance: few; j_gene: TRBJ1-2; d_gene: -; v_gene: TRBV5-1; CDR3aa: CASSLAGRSGDGYTF; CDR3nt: TGCGCCAGCAGCTTGGCCGGACGGTCAGGAGATGGCTACACCTTC
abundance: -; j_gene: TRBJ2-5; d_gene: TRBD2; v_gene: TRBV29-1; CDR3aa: CSLGLSGGHKETQYF; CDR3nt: TGCAGCTTAGGCCTTAGCGGGGGACACAAAGAGACCCAGTACTTC
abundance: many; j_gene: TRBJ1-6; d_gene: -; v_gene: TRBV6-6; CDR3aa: CASSEDNSPLHF; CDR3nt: TGTGCCAGCAGTGAGGATAATTCACCCCTCCACTTT
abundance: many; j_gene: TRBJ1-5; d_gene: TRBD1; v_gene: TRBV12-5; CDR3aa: CASGLPGTGSNQPQHF; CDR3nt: TGTGCTAGTGGTTTGCCGGGGACAGGTAGCAATCAGCCCCAGCATTTT
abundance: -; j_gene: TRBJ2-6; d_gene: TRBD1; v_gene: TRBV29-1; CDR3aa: CSVDSGGVVGANVLTF; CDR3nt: TGCAGCGTTGACTCAGGGGGCGTCGTTGGGGCCAACGTCCTGACTTTC
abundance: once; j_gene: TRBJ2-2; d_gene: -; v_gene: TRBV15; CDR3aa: CATSSYKALNTGELFF; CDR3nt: TGTGCCACCAGCAGTTACAAGGCTCTAAACACCGGGGAGCTGTTTTTT
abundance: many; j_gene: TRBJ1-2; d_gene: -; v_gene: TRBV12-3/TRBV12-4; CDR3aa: CASSPFHVPGYNYGYTF; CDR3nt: TGTGCCAGCAGTCCTTTCCATGTTCCAGGGTACAACTATGGCTACACCTTC
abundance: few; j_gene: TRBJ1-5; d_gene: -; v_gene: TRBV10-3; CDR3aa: CASSGGVQPQHF; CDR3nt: TGTGCCAGCAGTGGTGGGGTCCAGCCCCAGCATTTT
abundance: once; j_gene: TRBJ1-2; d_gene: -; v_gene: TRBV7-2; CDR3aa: CASSSPNGVAGYTF; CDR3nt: TGCGCCAGCAGCTCACCTAACGGGGTAGCTGGCTACACCTTC
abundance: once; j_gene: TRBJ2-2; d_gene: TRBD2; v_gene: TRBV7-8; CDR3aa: CASSYSFGGTNTGELFF; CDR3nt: TGTGCCAGCAGTTACTCGTTCGGGGGGACGAACACCGGGGAGCTGTTTTTT
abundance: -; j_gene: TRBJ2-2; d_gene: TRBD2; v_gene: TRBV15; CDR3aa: CATSRGDGGAGELFF; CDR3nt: TGTGCCACCAGCAGAGGGGACGGGGGGGCCGGGGAGCTGTTTTTT
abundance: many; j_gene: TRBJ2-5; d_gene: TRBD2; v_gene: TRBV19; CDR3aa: CASSIGGLAGVKSEETQYF; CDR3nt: TGTGCCAGTAGTATAGGGGGACTAGCGGGAGTGAAGAGTGAAGAGACCCAGTACTTC
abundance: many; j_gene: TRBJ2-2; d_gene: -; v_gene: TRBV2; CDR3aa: CASSGGTTGELFF; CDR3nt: TGTGCCAGCAGTGGCGGGACAACCGGGGAGCTGTTTTTT
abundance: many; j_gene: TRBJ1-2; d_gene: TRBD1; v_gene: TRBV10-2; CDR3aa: CASTTGDRDQGYTF; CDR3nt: TGCGCCAGCACTACCGGGGACAGGGATCAAGGCTACACCTTC
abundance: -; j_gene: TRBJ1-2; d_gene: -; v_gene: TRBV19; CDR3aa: CAAEPSGVNYGYTF; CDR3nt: TGTGCCGCTGAACCGTCAGGGGTAAACTATGGCTACACCTTC
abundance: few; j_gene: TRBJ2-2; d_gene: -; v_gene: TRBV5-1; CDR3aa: CASSLEATNTGELFF; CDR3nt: TGCGCCAGCAGCTTGGAGGCTACGAACACCGGGGAGCTGTTTTTT
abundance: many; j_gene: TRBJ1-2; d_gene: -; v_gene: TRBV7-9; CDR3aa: CASSQEGLANYGYTF; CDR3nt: TGTGCCAGCAGCCAAGAAGGTTTAGCTAACTATGGCTACACCTTC
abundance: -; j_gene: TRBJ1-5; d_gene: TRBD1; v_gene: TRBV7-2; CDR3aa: CASSLQTGTGSWDQPQHF; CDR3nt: TGTGCTAGCAGCCTCCAGACGGGGACAGGGAGTTGGGATCAGCCCCAGCATTTT
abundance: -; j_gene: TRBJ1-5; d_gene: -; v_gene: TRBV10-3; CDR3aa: CASSYKVSNQPQHF; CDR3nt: TGTGCCAGCAGTTACAAGGTTAGCAATCAGCCCCAGCATTTT
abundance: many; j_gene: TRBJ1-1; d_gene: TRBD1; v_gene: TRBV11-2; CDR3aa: CASSHQGALNTEAFF; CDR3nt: TGTGCCAGCAGCCACCAGGGGGCTCTGAACACTGAAGCTTTCTTT
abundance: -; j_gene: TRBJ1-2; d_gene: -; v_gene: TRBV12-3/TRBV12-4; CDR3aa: CASSPAIYGYTF; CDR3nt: TGTGCCAGCTCTCCGGCTATCTATGGCTACACCTTC
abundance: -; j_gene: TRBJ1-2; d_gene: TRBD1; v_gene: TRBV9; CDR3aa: CASSAGTGAFYGYTF; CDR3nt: TGTGCCAGCTCAGCCGGGACAGGGGCCTTCTATGGCTACACCTTC
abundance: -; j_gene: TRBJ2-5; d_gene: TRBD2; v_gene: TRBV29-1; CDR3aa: CSLAGGGVETQYF; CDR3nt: TGCAGCTTGGCGGGGGGCGGAGTAGAGACCCAGTACTTC
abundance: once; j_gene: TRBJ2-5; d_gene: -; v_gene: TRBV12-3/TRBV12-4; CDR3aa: CASSPTWGQETQYF; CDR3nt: TGTGCCAGCAGTCCGACGTGGGGCCAAGAGACCCAGTACTTC
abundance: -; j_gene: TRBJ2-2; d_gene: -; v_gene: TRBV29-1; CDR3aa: CSVAGWPSTGELFF; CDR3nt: TGCAGCGTTGCGGGTTGGCCGAGCACCGGGGAGCTGTTTTTT
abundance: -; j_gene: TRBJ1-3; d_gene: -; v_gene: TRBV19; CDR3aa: CASRLGLSTIYF; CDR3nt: TGTGCCAGTAGACTGGGGCTTTCCACCATATATTTT
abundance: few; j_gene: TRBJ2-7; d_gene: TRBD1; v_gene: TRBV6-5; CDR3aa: CASSYHGQGAEKQYF; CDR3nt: TGTGCCAGCAGTTACCACGGACAGGGGGCCGAGAAGCAGTACTTC
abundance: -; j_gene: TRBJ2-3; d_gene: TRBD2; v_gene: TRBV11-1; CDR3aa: CASSLVVAGGSTDTQYF; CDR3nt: TGTGCCAGCAGCTTAGTAGTAGCGGGAGGCTCCACAGATACGCAGTATTTT
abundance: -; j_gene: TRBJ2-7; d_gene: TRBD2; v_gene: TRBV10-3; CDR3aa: CAISEALAGSYEQYF; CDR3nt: TGTGCCATCAGTGAAGCGCTAGCGGGAAGCTACGAGCAGTACTTC
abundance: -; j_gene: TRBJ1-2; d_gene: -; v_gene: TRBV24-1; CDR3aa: CATSDFCASTQGVSYGYTF; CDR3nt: -
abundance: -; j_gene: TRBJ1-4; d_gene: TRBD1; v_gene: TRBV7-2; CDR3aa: CASSYTRTGNEKLFF; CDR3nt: TGTGCCAGCAGCTACACTCGGACAGGGAATGAAAAACTGTTTTTT
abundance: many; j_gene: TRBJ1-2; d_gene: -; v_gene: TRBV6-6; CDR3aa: CASSSYRARDYGYTF; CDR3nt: TGTGCCAGCAGTTCCTACAGGGCTAGGGACTATGGCTACACCTTC
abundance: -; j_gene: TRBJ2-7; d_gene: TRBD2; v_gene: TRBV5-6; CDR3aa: CAWGRGTSGGDEQYF; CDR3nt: TGTGCCTGGGGGCGCGGGACTAGCGGGGGTGACGAGCAGTACTTC
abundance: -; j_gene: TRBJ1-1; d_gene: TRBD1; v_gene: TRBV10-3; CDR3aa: CATEGQDGYGGDTEAFF; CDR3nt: TGTGCCACCGAAGGACAGGACGGCTACGGTGGGGACACTGAAGCTTTCTTT
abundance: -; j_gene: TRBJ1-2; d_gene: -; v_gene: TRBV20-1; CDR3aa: CSAPGLAGYGYTF; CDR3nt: TGCAGTGCCCCAGGACTAGCGGGGTATGGCTACACCTTC
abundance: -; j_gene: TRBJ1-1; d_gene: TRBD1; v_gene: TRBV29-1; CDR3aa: CSVRQGQGHTEAFF; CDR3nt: TGCAGCGTCCGACAGGGACAGGGGCACACTGAAGCTTTCTTT
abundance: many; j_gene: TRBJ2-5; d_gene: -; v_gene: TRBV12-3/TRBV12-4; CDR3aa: CASSQGRFQETQYF; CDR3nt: TGTGCCAGCTCTCAGGGTCGGTTCCAAGAGACCCAGTACTTC
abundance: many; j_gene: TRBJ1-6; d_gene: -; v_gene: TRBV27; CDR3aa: CASSSMADSPLHF; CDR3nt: TGTGCCAGCAGTAGTATGGCTGATTCACCCCTCCACTTT
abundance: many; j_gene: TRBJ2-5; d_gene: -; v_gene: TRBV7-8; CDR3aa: CASSPRPGETQYF; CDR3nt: TGTGCCAGCAGCCCGAGACCAGGAGAGACCCAGTACTTC
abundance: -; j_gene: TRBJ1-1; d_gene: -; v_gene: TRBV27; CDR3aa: CASTGRTEAFF; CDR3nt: TGTGCCAGCACTGGGAGAACTGAAGCTTTCTTT
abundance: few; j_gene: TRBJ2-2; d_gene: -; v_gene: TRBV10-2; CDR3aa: CASRGTPTGELFF; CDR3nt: TGCGCCAGCAGGGGGACACCCACCGGGGAGCTGTTTTTT